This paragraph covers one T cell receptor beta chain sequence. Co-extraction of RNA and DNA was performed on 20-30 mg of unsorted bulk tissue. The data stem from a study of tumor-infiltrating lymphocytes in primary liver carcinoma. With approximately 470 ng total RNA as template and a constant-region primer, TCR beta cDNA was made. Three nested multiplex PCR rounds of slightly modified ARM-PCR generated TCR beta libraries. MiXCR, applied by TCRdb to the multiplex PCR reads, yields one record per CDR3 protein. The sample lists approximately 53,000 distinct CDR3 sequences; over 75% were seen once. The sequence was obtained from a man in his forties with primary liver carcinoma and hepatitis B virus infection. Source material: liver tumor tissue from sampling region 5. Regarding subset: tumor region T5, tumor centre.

CDR3 in DNA: TGTGCCAGCTCACCAGGAACCGGGACGCGGGAGACCCAGTACTTC. Encoded protein: CASSPGTGTRETQYF. V and J are TRBV18 and TRBJ2-5, with D possibly being TRBD1 or TRBD2 (5 bases each). The CDR3 is 15 residues long. Germline values: CDR1 KGHSH, CDR2 LQKENI. Trimming cost V 2 bases and J 5 bases, with 15 bases left between them.